One sample yielded the 15 T cell receptor beta chains listed below, sequenced in a study of post-analysis software for immune sequencing data. The study, taken as a whole, reports: The study found TRBV5-6, TRBV5-1 and TRBV20-1 among five TRBV segments more frequent in patients than controls.

Unique molecular identifiers tagged the TCR beta cDNA libraries. MiXCR was run by TCRdb on the PCR reads, yielding one entry per CDR3 protein. The sample has about 800,000 distinct CDR3 sequences, 25% to 30% seen once. Their antigen targets remain unknown. The specimen was blood. The receptors come from a girl between 10 and 17 years old with multiple sclerosis.

This clonotype was seen more than once but under ten times. The chain combines TRBV5-6 with TRBJ2-5, with D maybe TRBD2 (6 bases). The V and J ends lost 2 bases and 5 bases respectively, with 16 bases between them. The CDR3 runs to 15 residues. From germline, CDR1 is SGHDT and CDR2 YYEEEE. The DNA of the CDR3 is TGTGCCAGCAGCTTACGCGGGATAATGCGGGAGACCCAGTACTTC. Protein sequence: CASSLRGIMRETQYF.

V usage is TRBV29-1 and J usage is TRBJ1-5, with 12 positions matching TRBD1. The CDR3 spans 14 residues. Germline CDR1 reads SQVTM; CDR2 reads ANQGSEA. The junction had 7 bases not matched to a gene; V was cut back by 6 bases and J by 7 bases. Here the CDR3 reads CSVSGTGGGQPQHF. CDR3 in DNA: TGCAGCGTCTCCGGGACAGGGGGCGGGCAGCCCCAGCATTTT.

This clonotype came up a few times. The chain couples TRBV20-1 to TRBJ1-1, with 7 bases matching TRBD1. The junction had 6 bases not matched to a gene; V was cut back by 6 bases and J by 5 bases. In germline, CDR1 is DFQATT, CDR2 SNEGSKA (reference sequence). CDR3 length equals 12 residues. The CDR3 loop reads CSAQTGMTEAFF. In DNA form, the CDR3 reads TGCAGTGCCCAGACAGGGATGACTGAAGCTTTCTTT.

The V gene is TRBV27, the J gene TRBJ2-1; TRBD2 is a possible D gene (6 bases). The germline V gene encodes CDR1 MNHEY and CDR2 SMNVEV (reference sequence). This CDR3 is built from 18 residues. With 0 bases removed from V and 3 bases from J, the gap between germline ends came to 18 bases. CDR3 loop: CASSLSWGRRDFYNEQFF. In DNA, the CDR3 is TGTGCCAGCAGTTTATCGTGGGGTCGGCGGGATTTCTACAATGAGCAGTTCTTC.

The chain employs TRBV7-9 and TRBJ2-1; TRBD1 or TRBD2 may be the D gene (5 bases each). Germline assignment: CDR1 SEHNR and CDR2 FQNEAQ (reference sequence). The CDR3 covers 15 residues. Trimming cost V 4 bases and J 0 bases, with 10 bases left between them. This CDR3 is CASSSWDGSYNEQFF. CDR3 bases: TGTGCCAGCAGCTCGTGGGACGGCTCCTACAATGAGCAGTTCTTC.

This clonotype was counted between two and nine times. The chain carries TRBV5-8 and TRBJ2-4; D possibly corresponds to TRBD2 (5 bases). V lost 7 bases and J lost 8, with 10 bases in between. CDR1 and CDR2 from the germline V gene are SGHTS and YDEGEE. This CDR3 is built from 11 residues. The CDR3 DNA follows: TGTGCCAGCCAAACCGGGGACATTCAGTACTTC. Translating it yields CASQTGDIQYF.

The chain recombines TRBV14 with TRBJ2-1; 12 bases are shared with TRBD1. Germline CDR1 reads SGHDN; CDR2 reads FVKESK. Trimming removed 3 bases from V and 8 bases from J; junction bases left unmatched: 8. CDR3 length: 16 residues. The CDR3 nucleotides are TGTGCCAGCAGCCATCTCGGGACAGGGGGCTTGTATGAGCAGTTCTTC. Protein: CASSHLGTGGLYEQFF.

V is TRBV12-3 or TRBV12-4 and J is TRBJ1-5; D possibly corresponds to TRBD1 (6 bases). The CDR3 is made up of 15 amino acids. The V end was cut by 3 bases, the J end by 6 bases, with 15 bases between. CDR3 sequence reads: CASSFRSGDLQPQHF. The CDR3 region has the DNA TGTGCCAGCAGTTTTAGATCAGGGGATCTTCAGCCCCAGCATTTT.

This clonotype was seen a few times. This chain uses TRBV15 with TRBJ2-1; 12 bases match TRBD2. The CDR3 totals 17 residues. The ends lost 5 bases at V and 5 bases at J; junction bases unmatched: 10. Germline CDR1 reads LNHNV; CDR2 reads YYDKDF (reference sequence). DNA of the CDR3: TGTGCCACCAGCGGACTAGCGGGACGCCACCTGAACAATGAGCAGTTCTTC. This sequence encodes CATSGLAGRHLNNEQFF.

This clonotype was counted between two and nine times. V is TRBV7-2 and J is TRBJ1-6, with D possibly being TRBD1 (5 bases). Germline V lookup: CDR1 SGHTA, CDR2 FQGNSA. V was shortened by 5 bases and J by 10 bases, with 18 bases between the two germline ends. CDR3 size: 15 residues. The CDR3 DNA reads as TGTGCCAGCAGCCCGGCGGGGGGTGTGAGGTCACCCCTCCACTTT. Protein sequence: CASSPAGGVRSPLHF.

This clonotype came up a few times. The chain is built from TRBV10-3 and TRBJ1-5, with 12 bases that match TRBD1. The CDR3 totals 15 residues. The germline gives CDR1 ENHRY, CDR2 SYGVKD. J was trimmed by 3 bases and V by 6 bases; bases with no gene match: 3. Written as DNA, the CDR3 is TGTGCCATCAGCGGGGGACAGGGGGCCAATCAGCCCCAGCATTTT. Translated: CAISGGQGANQPQHF.

This sequence joins TRBV20-1 and TRBJ2-5; TRBD1 might be the D (6 bases). The CDR3 sequence is 12 residues long. Germline V gives CDR1 DFQATT, CDR2 SNEGSKA (reference sequence). Trimming took off 1 base at V and 11 bases at J, with 14 bases between the two ends. The CDR3 sequence: CSARVRQGKQYF. The CDR3 DNA reads as TGCAGTGCTAGAGTCCGTCAGGGGAAGCAGTACTTC.

The chain joins TRBV2 to TRBJ2-5, with TRBD2 matching over 7 bases. The CDR3 is 14 residues long. Trimming took 1 base from V and 6 from J; bases not matched to a gene: 5. The V gene's germline CDR1 is SNHLY and CDR2 FYNNEI. The CDR3 loop reads CASSEVAGLKTQYF. The DNA for the CDR3 is TGTGCCAGCAGTGAAGTAGCGGGCCTAAAGACCCAGTACTTC.

This clonotype has more than one count but fewer than ten. The CDR3 is CAISGDRGQRGYTF. In DNA, the CDR3 is TGTGCCATCAGTGGGGACAGGGGGCAACGTGGCTACACCTTC. The chain carries TRBV10-3 and TRBJ1-2; TRBD1 agrees at 12 bases. The germline V gene encodes CDR1 ENHRY and CDR2 SYGVKD. The CDR3 contains 14 residues. Unmatched junction bases numbered 4, after V lost 4 bases and J lost 7 bases.

Regarding this clonotype: At one end, the junction sequence differs from germline, possibly due to a read error. The rearrangement joins TRBV9 to TRBJ1-2; maybe TRBD1 (6 bases). The CDR3 runs to 14 residues. CDR1 SGDLS and CDR2 YYNGEE come from the germline V gene. The CDR3 DNA sequence: TGTGCCAGCAGCGCCCCTGGGGGACACTATGGCTTCACCTTC. Translation: CASSAPGGHYGFTF. Supplemented by reference TRBV9 and TRBJ1-2, the full variable domain reads DSGVTQTPKHLITATGQRVTLRCSPRSGDLSVYWYQQSLDQGLQFLIQYYNGEERAKGNILERFSAQQFPDLHSELNLSSLELGDSALYFCASSAPGGHYGFTFGSGTRLTVV.